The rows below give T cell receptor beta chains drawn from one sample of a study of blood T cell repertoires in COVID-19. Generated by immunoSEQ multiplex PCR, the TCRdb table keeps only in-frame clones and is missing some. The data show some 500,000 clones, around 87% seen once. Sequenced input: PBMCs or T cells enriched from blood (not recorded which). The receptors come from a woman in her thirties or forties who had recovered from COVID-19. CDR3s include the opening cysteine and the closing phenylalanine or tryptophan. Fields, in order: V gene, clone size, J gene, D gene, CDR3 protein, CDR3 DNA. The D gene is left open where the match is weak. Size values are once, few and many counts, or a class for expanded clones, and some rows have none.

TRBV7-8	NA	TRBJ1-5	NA	CASSSFPDRSNQPQHF	TGTGCCAGCAGCTCGTTTCCCGACAGGAGCAATCAGCCCCAGCATTTT
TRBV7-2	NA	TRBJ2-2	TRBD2	CASSLTTRTSGNTGELFF	TGTGCCAGCAGCCTAACAACTCGGACTAGCGGTAACACCGGGGAGCTGTTTTTT
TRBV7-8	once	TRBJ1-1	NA	CASSLTWGGNTEAFF	TGTGCCAGCAGCCTAACATGGGGGGGGAACACTGAAGCTTTCTTT
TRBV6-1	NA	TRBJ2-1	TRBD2	CASSEYSAGETYNEQFF	TGTGCCAGCAGTGAATATTCGGCGGGGGAAACCTACAATGAGCAGTTCTTC
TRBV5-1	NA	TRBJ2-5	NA	CASSLVAGQIETQYF	TGCGCCAGCAGCTTGGTAGCGGGACAGATAGAGACCCAGTACTTC
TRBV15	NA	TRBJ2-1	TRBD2	CATSRQAGEGEQFF	TGTGCCACCAGCCGTCAAGCGGGAGAGGGTGAGCAGTTCTTC
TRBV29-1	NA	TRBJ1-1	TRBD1	CSVAGGQNTEAFF	TGCAGCGTAGCAGGGGGGCAGAACACTGAAGCTTTCTTT
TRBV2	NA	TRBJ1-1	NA	CASSGSEQGTEAFF	TGTGCCAGCAGTGGGTCGGAACAGGGAACTGAAGCTTTCTTT
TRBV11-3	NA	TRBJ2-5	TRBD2	CASRQRDKYQETQYF	TGTGCCAGCAGACAGCGGGATAAGTACCAAGAGACCCAGTACTTC
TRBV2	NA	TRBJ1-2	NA	CASSGQSKGYTF	TGTGCCAGCAGTGGACAAAGTAAAGGCTACACCTTC
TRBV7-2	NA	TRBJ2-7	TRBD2	CASSFLGTSGTKNGEQYF	TGTGCCAGCAGCTTTCTAGGGACTAGCGGGACCAAAAACGGCGAGCAGTACTTC
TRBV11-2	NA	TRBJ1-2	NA	CASSLSTLRGGYTF	TGTGCCAGCAGCTTATCCACCCTGCGGGGCGGCTACACCTTC
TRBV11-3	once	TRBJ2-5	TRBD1	CASSKGALQETQYF	TGTGCCAGCAGCAAGGGGGCACTACAAGAGACCCAGTACTTC
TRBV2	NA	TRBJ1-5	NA	CASTADGEQPQHF	TGTGCCAGCACGGCTGACGGGGAGCAGCCCCAGCATTTT
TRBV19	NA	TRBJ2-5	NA	CASRSYRDQETQYF	TGTGCCAGTAGGTCCTACAGGGACCAAGAGACCCAGTACTTC
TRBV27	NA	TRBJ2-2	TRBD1	CASSLALGDRGGTGELFF	TGTGCCAGCAGTTTGGCCCTGGGGGACAGGGGCGGCACCGGGGAGCTGTTTTTT
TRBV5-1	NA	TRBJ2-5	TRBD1	CASTPGQPQETQYF	TGCGCCAGCACTCCGGGACAGCCACAAGAGACCCAGTACTTC
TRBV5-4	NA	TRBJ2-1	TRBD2	CASRTGTSGSNEQFF	TGTGCCTCACGAACCGGGACTAGCGGGAGCAATGAGCAGTTCTTC
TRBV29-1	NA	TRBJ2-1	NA	CSVRTVLVYEQFF	TGCAGCGTTCGGACAGTTTTGGTCTATGAGCAGTTCTTC
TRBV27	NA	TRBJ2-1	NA	CASSLWGGRSSYNEQFF	TGTGCCAGCAGTTTATGGGGGGGCCGAAGCTCCTACAATGAGCAGTTCTTC
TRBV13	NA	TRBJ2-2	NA	CASSERSGRTGELFF	TGTGCCAGCAGTGAACGTAGCGGTCGGACCGGGGAGCTGTTTTTT
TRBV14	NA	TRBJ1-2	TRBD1	CASSQGVTEGARGGYTF	TGTGCCAGCAGCCAAGGAGTGACTGAGGGGGCGCGGGGTGGCTACACCTTC
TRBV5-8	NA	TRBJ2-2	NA	CASSYGGVVAGELFF	TGTGCCAGCAGCTATGGCGGGGTAGTGGCCGGGGAGCTGTTTTTT
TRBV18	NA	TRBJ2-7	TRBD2	CASSLGLADSYEQYF	TGTGCCAGCTCACTAGGACTAGCGGACTCCTACGAGCAGTACTTC
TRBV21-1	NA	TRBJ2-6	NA	CASTPITATGANVLTF	TGTGCCAGCACCCCTATCACAGCTACTGGGGCCAACGTCCTGACTTTC
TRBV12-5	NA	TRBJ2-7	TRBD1	CASGRTGWEQYF	TGTGCTAGTGGACGGACAGGGTGGGAGCAGTACTTC
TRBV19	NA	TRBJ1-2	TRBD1	CATQGARGYTF	TGTGCCACACAGGGGGCGCGTGGCTACACCTTC
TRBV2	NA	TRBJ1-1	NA	CVSSSQGNTEAFF	TGTGTCAGCAGCTCGCAGGGGAACACTGAAGCTTTCTTT
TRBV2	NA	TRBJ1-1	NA	CASSQRMNTEAFF	TGTGCCAGCAGTCAGCGAATGAACACTGAAGCTTTCTTT
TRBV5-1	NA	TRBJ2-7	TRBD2	CASSLGIAGSSYEQYF	TGCGCCAGCAGCTTGGGTATAGCGGGAAGCTCCTACGAGCAGTACTTC
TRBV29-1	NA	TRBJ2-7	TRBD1	CSVEDPGQGSPYF	TGCAGCGTTGAAGATCCAGGACAGGGATCTCCGTACTTC
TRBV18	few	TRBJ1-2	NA	CASSPGSDGYGYTF	TGTGCCAGCTCCCCGGGGTCTGATGGCTATGGCTACACCTTC
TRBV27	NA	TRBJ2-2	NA	CASSWAHNTGELFF	TGTGCCAGCAGTTGGGCGCACAACACCGGGGAGCTGTTTTTT
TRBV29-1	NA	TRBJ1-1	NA	CSVESGEAFF	TGCAGCGTTGAATCGGGTGAAGCTTTCTTT
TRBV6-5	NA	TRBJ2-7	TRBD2	CASTLAGTLEYF	TGTGCCAGCACCCTAGCGGGAACGTTGGAGTACTTC
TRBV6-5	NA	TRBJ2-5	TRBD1	CASRGQTAETQYF	TGTGCCAGCAGGGGACAGACCGCGGAGACCCAGTACTTC
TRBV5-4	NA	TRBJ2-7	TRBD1	CASSSPPGQGQEQYF	TGTGCCAGCAGCTCACCTCCGGGACAGGGACAGGAGCAGTACTTC
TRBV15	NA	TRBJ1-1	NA	CATSRGSGNTEAFF	TGTGCCACCAGCAGGGGATCAGGGAATACTGAAGCTTTCTTT